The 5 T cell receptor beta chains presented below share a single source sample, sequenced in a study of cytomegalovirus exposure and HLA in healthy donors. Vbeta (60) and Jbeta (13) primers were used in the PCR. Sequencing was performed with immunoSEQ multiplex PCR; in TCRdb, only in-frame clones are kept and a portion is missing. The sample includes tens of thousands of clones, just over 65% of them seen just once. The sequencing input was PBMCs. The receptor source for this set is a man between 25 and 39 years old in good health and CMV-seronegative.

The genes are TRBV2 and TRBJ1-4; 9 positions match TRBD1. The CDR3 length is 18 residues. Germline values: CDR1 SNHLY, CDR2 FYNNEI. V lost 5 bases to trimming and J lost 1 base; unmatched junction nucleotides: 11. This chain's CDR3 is CASSIQGAPFQTNEKLFF. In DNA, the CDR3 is TGTGCCAGCAGTATACAGGGGGCACCTTTTCAAACTAATGAAAAACTGTTTTTT.

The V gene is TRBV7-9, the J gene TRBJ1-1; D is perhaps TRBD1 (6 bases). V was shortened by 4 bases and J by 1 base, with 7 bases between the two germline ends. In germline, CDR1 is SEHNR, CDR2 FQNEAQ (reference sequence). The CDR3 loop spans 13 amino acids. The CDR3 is CASSWGQNTEAFF. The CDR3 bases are TGTGCCAGCAGCTGGGGACAGAACACTGAAGCTTTCTTT.

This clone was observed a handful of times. The CDR3 region is CASSSSSGGTDTQYF. For the CDR3, the DNA is TGTGCCAGTAGTTCTTCTAGCGGGGGCACAGATACGCAGTATTTT. This sequence joins TRBV19 and TRBJ2-3; 9 bases are shared with TRBD2. V shed 5 bases, J shed 1 base, and the junction held 4 bases outside the gene matches. This CDR3 spans 15 amino acids. From germline, CDR1 is LNHDA and CDR2 SQIVND (reference sequence).

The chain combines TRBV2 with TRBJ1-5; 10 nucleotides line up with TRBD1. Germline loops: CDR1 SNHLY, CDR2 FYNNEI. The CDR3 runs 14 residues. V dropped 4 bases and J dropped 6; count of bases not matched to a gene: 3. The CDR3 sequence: CASSADRGRQPQHF. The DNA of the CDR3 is TGTGCCAGCAGTGCTGACAGGGGGCGTCAGCCCCAGCATTTT.

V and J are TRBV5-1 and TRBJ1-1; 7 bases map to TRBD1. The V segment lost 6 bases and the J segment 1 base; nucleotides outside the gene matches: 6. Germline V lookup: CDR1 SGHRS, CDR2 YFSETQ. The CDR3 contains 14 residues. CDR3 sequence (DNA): TGCGCCAGCACCTCCGGGACAGAGAACACTGAAGCTTTCTTT. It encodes CASTSGTENTEAFF.